The rows below give T cell receptor beta chains drawn from one sample of a study of control samples from healthy donors and cancer patients. Sequenced by immunoSEQ multiplex PCR; TCRdb stores in-frame clones only, minus some. The sample includes approximately 140,000 clones, 94% seen only once; the top ten take 10% to 15%. The sample was blood. The receptor source for this set is a man aged 40-55 years in good health. The CDR3 runs from the conserved cysteine through the conserved F or W. Each record gives: J gene, clone size, V gene, D gene, CDR3 protein, CDR3 DNA. D genes are given only for firm matches. The size of a clone is reported for some rows only, either as once, few or many, or as a class for expanded clones.

TRBJ1-1 once TRBV4-3 - CASSHPDRNTEAFF TGCGCCAGCAGCCACCCGGACAGAAACACTGAAGCTTTCTTT
TRBJ2-1 - TRBV5-1 - CASSTGPSYNEQFF TGCGCCAGCAGCACGGGGCCCTCCTACAATGAGCAGTTCTTC
TRBJ2-5 - TRBV11-2 TRBD2 CASSLVLWGGETQYF TGTGCCAGCAGCTTAGTCTTATGGGGGGGGGAGACCCAGTACTTC
TRBJ1-2 - TRBV27 TRBD1 CASSLLGGNYGYTF TGTGCCAGCAGTTTACTAGGGGGCAACTATGGCTACACCTTC
TRBJ2-5 - TRBV18 TRBD1 CASSLPTGYQETQYF TGTGCCAGCTCACTACCGACAGGGTACCAAGAGACCCAGTACTTC
TRBJ1-1 - TRBV9 - CASSQGGRSEAFF TGTGCCAGCAGTCAGGGAGGGCGGTCTGAAGCTTTCTTT
TRBJ2-5 - TRBV7-9 - CASSPGQYQETQYF TGTGCCAGCAGCCCAGGACAGTACCAAGAGACCCAGTACTTC
TRBJ1-2 - TRBV9 - CASSVEGRDGYTF TGTGCCAGCAGCGTAGAGGGTCGAGATGGCTACACCTTC
TRBJ2-7 - TRBV5-4 TRBD1 CASSSRDSLEQYF TGTGCCAGCAGCTCCCGGGACAGCCTGGAGCAGTACTTC
TRBJ2-5 - TRBV27 - CASSPRYDGQTQYF TGTGCCAGCAGTCCGAGATACGACGGGCAGACCCAGTACTTC
TRBJ1-5 - TRBV28 - CASSSDSNQPQHF TGTGCCAGCAGTTCAGATAGCAATCAGCCCCAGCATTTT
TRBJ2-1 - TRBV6-4 TRBD2 CASSQIAGEAGNEQFF TGTGCCAGCAGTCAGATAGCGGGGGAGGCCGGCAATGAGCAGTTCTTC
TRBJ2-5 - TRBV5-6 - CASGPGPEETQYF TGTGCCAGCGGGCCTGGACCGGAAGAGACCCAGTACTTC
TRBJ2-1 - TRBV12-5 - CASGLASAPALYNEQFF TGTGCTAGTGGTTTGGCCTCGGCCCCAGCCCTCTACAATGAGCAGTTCTTC
TRBJ1-1 - TRBV19 TRBD1 CATPPGDSSMNTEAFF TGTGCCACTCCCCCCGGGGACAGCTCCATGAACACTGAAGCTTTCTTT
TRBJ1-2 - TRBV21-1 - CASSKFLDRNNYGYTF TGTGCCAGCAGCAAATTTCTGGACCGAAATAACTATGGCTACACCTTC
TRBJ1-2 - TRBV6-4 TRBD1 CASRPGTGAGYTF TGTGCCAGCAGACCAGGGACAGGTGCCGGCTACACCTTC
TRBJ2-7 - TRBV25-1 TRBD2 CASSILAGTYEQYF TGTGCCAGCAGTATACTAGCGGGGACCTACGAGCAGTACTTC
TRBJ2-1 - TRBV10-1 - CASRGGPYNEQFF TGCGCCAGCAGGGGGGGGCCCTACAATGAGCAGTTCTTC
TRBJ2-1 - TRBV7-2 TRBD2 CASSKKTSGIFQFF TGTGCCAGCAGCAAAAAGACTAGCGGGATCTTCCAGTTCTTC
TRBJ1-6 - TRBV6-6 - CASSYSMESYNSPLHF TGTGCCAGCAGTTACTCGATGGAGTCCTATAATTCACCCCTCCACTTT
TRBJ2-7 - TRBV5-6 - CASSLVQHEQYF TGTGCCAGCAGCTTGGTACAGCACGAGCAGTACTTC
TRBJ1-1 - TRBV24-1 TRBD1 CATSDPGTGGTEAFF TGTGCCACCAGTGATCCCGGGACAGGGGGCACTGAAGCTTTCTTT
TRBJ1-2 - TRBV5-6 TRBD1 CASSSRGQSYYGYTF TGTGCCAGCAGCTCCCGGGGACAGAGTTACTATGGCTACACCTTC
TRBJ2-4 - TRBV9 TRBD1 CASSETGENIQYF TGTGCCAGCAGTGAAACAGGGGAAAACATTCAGTACTTC
TRBJ1-6 once TRBV9 TRBD1 CASSTTGGNSPLHF TGTGCCAGCAGTACAACAGGGGGAAATTCACCCCTCCACTTT
TRBJ2-5 - TRBV11-2 TRBD1 CASSRGQGETQYF TGTGCCAGCAGCCGTGGACAGGGGGAGACCCAGTACTTC
TRBJ2-1 - TRBV24-1 - CATKDGGQNEQFF TGTGCCACCAAGGACGGGGGGCAGAATGAGCAGTTCTTC
TRBJ1-1 once TRBV10-3 - CAIRVSLGVNTEAFF TGTGCCATCAGAGTAAGCCTCGGGGTTAACACTGAAGCTTTCTTT
TRBJ1-5 - TRBV7-9 - CASSLVAGPNQPQHF TGTGCCAGCAGCTTAGTCGCAGGCCCCAATCAGCCCCAGCATTTT